This T cell receptor beta chain was captured by sequencing in a study of shared clonotypes between healthy human individuals. Study background: Donors, aged 18 to 49, were a couple of women and a few men.

There were only Caucasian adults among the donors, and all lived in Nashville, Tennessee. At a deep level, the assay was run. The table came from immunoSEQ multiplex PCR; TCRdb's copy has only in-frame clones and leaves some out. The sample lists 1.5 million to 1.9 million clones; nearly 99% were seen once. Trimming pared 3 bases from V and 4 bases from J, leaving 15 bases between. This CDR3 spans 15 amino acids. CDR1 and CDR2 (germline): SGHAT, FQNNGV. The sample was naive CD4+ T cells sorted from blood. Specified subset: CD45RA+ positively selected. The sequence came from a man aged 25 to 40 in good health. The chain recombines TRBV11-2 with TRBJ1-1; D gene uncertain. CDR3 region: CASSLEAGWVTEAFF. The DNA of the CDR3 is TGTGCCAGCAGCTTGGAGGCAGGCTGGGTCACTGAAGCTTTCTTT. The whole variable domain, filled in from reference TRBV11-2 and TRBJ1-1, reads EAGVAQSPRYKIIEKRQSVAFWCNPISGHATLYWYQQILGQGPKLLIQFQNNGVVDDSQLPKDRFSAERLKGVDSTLKIQPAKLEDSAVYLCASSLEAGWVTEAFFGQGTRLTVV.